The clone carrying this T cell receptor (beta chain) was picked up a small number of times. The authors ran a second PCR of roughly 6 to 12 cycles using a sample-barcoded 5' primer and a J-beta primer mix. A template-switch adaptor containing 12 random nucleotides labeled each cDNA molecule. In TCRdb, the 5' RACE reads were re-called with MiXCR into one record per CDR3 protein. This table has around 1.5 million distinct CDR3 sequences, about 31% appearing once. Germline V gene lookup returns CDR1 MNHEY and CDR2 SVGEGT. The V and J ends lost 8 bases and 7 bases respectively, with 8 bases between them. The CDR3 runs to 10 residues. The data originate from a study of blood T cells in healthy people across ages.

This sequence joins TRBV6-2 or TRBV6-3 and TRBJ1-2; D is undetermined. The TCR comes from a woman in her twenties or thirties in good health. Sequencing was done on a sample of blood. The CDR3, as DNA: TGTGCCAGCTTTAGGGTTGGCTACACCTTC. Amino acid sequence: CASFRVGYTF.